This is a list of T cell receptor beta chains from one sample in a study of blood T cell repertoires in COVID-19. Profiled with immunoSEQ multiplex PCR; TCRdb holds only in-frame clones, not every one. The sample has about 100,000 clones, roughly 82% seen once. The specimen sequenced was peripheral blood. The source of these receptors is a man in his 60s with acute or convalescent COVID-19. Both conserved end residues are part of each CDR3.

cdr3_length	j_call	v_call	cdr3_aa
15	TRBJ1-2	TRBV6-5	CASSSGQNLGYGYTF
16	TRBJ2-2	TRBV27	CASSLFPAGGSGELFF
18	TRBJ1-1	TRBV12-5	CASGPLYRGLRVNTEAFF
15	TRBJ2-7	TRBV6-5	CASSYSGGTSYEQYF
14	TRBJ2-1	TRBV10-1	CASSDGGRGNEQFF
16	TRBJ1-1	TRBV5-6	CASSFWRWDTNTEAFF
16	TRBJ1-2	TRBV18	CASSLQGQGVDYGYTF
17	TRBJ2-1	TRBV21-1	CASSIPGTLDPYNEQFF
12	TRBJ1-5	TRBV28	CASTNRNQPQHF
12	TRBJ2-2	TRBV5-8	CASSLTTGELFF
15	TRBJ2-7	TRBV7-3	CASSPTGTGSHEQYF
15	TRBJ1-5	TRBV19	CASSHGQGGNQPQHF
14	TRBJ1-2	TRBV7-8	CASSLAPGGDGYTF
16	TRBJ2-7	TRBV6-5	CASSFTLSGNTYEQYF
15	TRBJ1-4	TRBV5-1	CASSLGSTTNEKLFF
18	TRBJ1-5	TRBV5-8	CASSLALTGGNGNQPQHF
14	TRBJ1-6	TRBV28	CASSLVGQGSPLHF
11	TRBJ2-1	TRBV20-1	CSAAPEGEQFF
16	TRBJ2-2	TRBV5-1	CASSLGGTMNTGELFF
12	TRBJ1-5	TRBV3-1/TRBV3-2	CASSPLNGPQHF
14	TRBJ2-7	TRBV6-5	CASCVSDRTYEQYF
13	TRBJ1-1	TRBV30	CAWSVQRRGEAFF
19	TRBJ2-3	TRBV5-1	CASSLPERLAGGSPDTQYF
16	TRBJ2-5	TRBV5-5	CASSRVDTGGWETQYF
15	TRBJ1-6	TRBV7-3	CASSSTGGAGSPLHF
15	TRBJ1-4	TRBV9	CASSPTTGGREKLFF
15	TRBJ2-2	TRBV6-6	CASSTGTANTGELFF
18	TRBJ2-2	TRBV5-1	CASSLVGAGGPNTGELFF
15	TRBJ2-7	TRBV6-1	CASSEVATIPYEQYF
14	TRBJ1-2	TRBV19	CASMRGAGDYGYTF
12	TRBJ2-7	TRBV29-1	CSVDGQGYEQYF
14	TRBJ1-2	TRBV6-2/TRBV6-3	CASSFSPRGSGYTF
14	TRBJ1-2	TRBV5-1	CASSLTPANYGYTF
16	TRBJ1-2	TRBV18	CASSFEGARLRYGYTF
14	TRBJ2-1	TRBV4-2	CASSQEGAGGEQFF
14	TRBJ2-7	TRBV6-4	CASSPGQGNYEQYF
13	TRBJ2-7	TRBV7-8	CASSWARSYEQYF
16	TRBJ2-3	TRBV9	CASSVGLAASTDTQYF
12	TRBJ2-3	TRBV7-2	CASSRDSDTQYF
18	TRBJ2-7	TRBV5-1	CASSPRRLTSDITYEQYF
15	TRBJ1-4	TRBV18	CASSPSGQPNEKLFF
15	TRBJ2-5	TRBV7-2	CASSLASGGQETQYF
16	TRBJ1-5	TRBV5-5	CASSLVPGWSNQPQHF
15	TRBJ1-6	TRBV9	CASSPGRTYNSPLHF
14	TRBJ2-3	TRBV2	CASSRAVARDTQYF
14	TRBJ1-6	TRBV19	CASSAGGGNSPLHF
15	TRBJ1-2	TRBV5-1	CASSLGQGGLYGYTF
16	TRBJ1-2	TRBV6-1	CASSEGRGRGTYGYTF